The clone carrying this T cell receptor beta chain appeared once. Clones were read by immunoSEQ multiplex PCR, and TCRdb kept only the in-frame ones, dropping some. The sample includes about 49,000 clones, approximately 95% of them seen just once. These data are taken from a study of cytomegalovirus exposure and HLA in healthy donors. V lost 0 bases to trimming and J lost 6 bases; unmatched junction nucleotides: 5. From germline, CDR1 is SGHRS and CDR2 YFSETQ. The length of the CDR3 is 14 residues. This clonotype was obtained from a woman younger than 30 in good health and CMV-seropositive. The V and J genes are TRBV5-1 and TRBJ2-7; 8 bases match TRBD1. The sample was PBMCs. Here the CDR3 DNA reads TGCGCCAGCAGCTTGGATGGACAGGGAGTCGAGCAGTACTTC. This gives the protein CASSLDGQGVEQYF.